The 13 T cell receptor beta chains below come from one sample, sequenced in a study of regulatory T cells in long-lasting Graves disease. Sequencing libraries for TCR beta were prepared with iRepertoire HTBI primers and Arm-PCR of CDR3 regions. TCRdb itself ran the multiplex PCR reads through MiXCR, one entry per CDR3 protein. This table has 300,000 to 450,000 distinct CDR3 sequences, roughly 15% appearing once. The time point denotes: newly diagnosed GD, antithyroid drugs for less than 3 months. PBMC-derived RNA was used for the TCR library. Sample: peripheral blood mononuclear cells (PBMCs), taken at new diagnosis, from a patient treated with antithyroid drugs. These receptors originate from a female donor with Graves disease.

The chain links TRBV7-3 to TRBJ1-2; TRBD1 aligns across 7 bases. The ends lost 7 bases at V and 6 bases at J; junction bases unmatched: 5. The CDR3 length is 12 residues. Germline V lookup: CDR1 SGHTA, CDR2 FQGTGA. The CDR3, as DNA: TGTGCCAGCACCACGACAGGGAATGGCTACACCTTC. This codes for CASTTTGNGYTF.

This clonotype showed up many times. V gene TRBV7-9 combines with J gene TRBJ1-2; D is uncertain. CDR3 length: 17 residues. From germline, CDR1 is SEHNR and CDR2 FQNEAQ (reference sequence). V was shortened by 4 bases and J by 5 bases, with 23 bases between the two germline ends. CDR3 in DNA: TGTGCCAGCAGCTCCAACGTAAGGAGTCGGGAGTGGTATGGCTACACCTTC. Translated: CASSSNVRSREWYGYTF.

The sample holds many counts of this clonotype. The chain is built from TRBV12-3 or TRBV12-4 and TRBJ2-7; either TRBD1 or TRBD2 may fit D (5 bases each). There are 16 residues in the CDR3. The ends were cut back, 2 bases at V and 0 bases at J, with 14 bases in the middle. CDR3 bases: TGTGCCAGCAGTTTACTGGGACGCCTGAGCTCCTACGAGCAGTACTTC. Its translation: CASSLLGRLSSYEQYF.

The chain uses TRBV6-1 and TRBJ2-1; 8 bases align to TRBD2. The CDR3 spans 12 residues. V was clipped by 5 bases and J by 7 bases; unmatched bases: 1. The germline gives CDR1 MNHNS, CDR2 SASEGT. In nucleotides, the CDR3 is TGTGCCAGCAGTATAGCGGGAAATGAGCAGTTCTTC. Its protein is CASSIAGNEQFF.

The V call is TRBV20-1, the J call TRBJ2-5; TRBD2 matches 7 bases. The germline V gene has CDR1 DFQATT and CDR2 SNEGSKA (reference sequence). V lost 3 bases to trimming and J lost 0 bases; unmatched junction nucleotides: 7. This CDR3 contains 15 residues. The CDR3 DNA reads TGCAGTGCTAGGGGACCTAGCGGTTACCAAGAGACCCAGTACTTC. Protein product: CSARGPSGYQETQYF.

This clonotype was recorded many times. The J gene is TRBJ2-7, the V gene TRBV20-1; D uncertain. The CDR3 contains 15 residues. CDR1 is DFQATT, CDR2 SNEGSKA, per germline (reference sequence). Trimming took 0 bases from V and 12 from J, leaving 24 bases between them. For the CDR3, the DNA is TGCAGTGCTAGAGAACCGATCGGACGTCGGGTGACACGGTACTTC. It yields the protein CSAREPIGRRVTRYF.

The V gene is TRBV28, the J gene TRBJ2-1; possible D gene TRBD2, 6 bases. Trimming removed 6 bases at V and 8 bases at J, with 14 bases between. Per the germline V gene, CDR1 is MDHEN and CDR2 is SYDVKM. This CDR3 contains 13 residues. As DNA, the CDR3 is TGTGCCAGCAGAAAAACTAGCATCCATGAGCAGTTCTTC. Encoded protein: CASRKTSIHEQFF. Drawing the rest from reference TRBV28 and TRBJ2-1, the complete variable domain is DVKVTQSSRYLVKRTGEKVFLECVQDMDHENMFWYRQDPGLGLRLIYFSYDVKMKEKGDIPEGYSVSREKKERFSLILESASTNQTSMYLCASRKTSIHEQFFGPGTRLTVL.

The table lists this clonotype with many counts. The gene calls are TRBV29-1 and TRBJ2-3, with D perhaps being TRBD1 or TRBD2 (6 bases each). The CDR3 has 12 residues. V was shortened by 5 bases and J by 14 bases, with 20 bases between the two germline ends. Germline CDR1 is SQVTM and CDR2 is ANQGSEA. The CDR3 DNA reads as TGCAGCGTTCTTCCCCCGGGGGCCGCTCCGTATTTT. The encoded protein is CSVLPPGAAPYF.

This clonotype has at least ten counts. V is TRBV7-9 and J is TRBJ2-5; D might be TRBD1 or TRBD2, each matching 6 bases. The CDR3 is made up of 14 amino acids. Germline CDR1 reads SEHNR; CDR2 reads FQNEAQ (reference sequence). V was pared by 6 bases and J by 5 bases, with 16 bases between. CDR3 coding DNA: TGTGCCAGCAGGACAGGAGGGATAGGGGAGACCCAGTACTTC. Its protein product is CASRTGGIGETQYF.

V and J are TRBV4-1 and TRBJ1-1; 9 bases are a match to TRBD1. The CDR3 totals 15 residues. V lost 7 bases and J lost 5; bases outside the gene matches: 11. Germline-derived CDR1 and CDR2 are MGHRA and YSYEKL. The chain's CDR3 is CASNPLTGGGTEAFF. For the CDR3, the DNA is TGCGCCAGCAACCCTTTGACAGGGGGGGGTACTGAAGCTTTCTTT.

There are a few counts of this clonotype. A junction boundary mismatches the germline segment, possibly from a read error. J is TRBJ1-1 and V is TRBV15; D gene unclear. Germline assignment: CDR1 LNHNV and CDR2 YYDKDF (reference sequence). The CDR3 loop spans 17 amino acids. CDR3 nucleotides: TGTGCCGCCAGCAGAGAGAGAACAGTGACGAAGGACACTGAAGCTTTCTTT. This codes for CAASRERTVTKDTEAFF.

This clonotype came up many times. This chain uses TRBV7-2 with TRBJ1-1; D not certain. CDR3 length: 15 amino acids. Germline V lookup: CDR1 SGHTA, CDR2 FQGNSA. With 5 bases removed from V and 0 bases from J, the gap between germline ends came to 13 bases. CDR3 residues: CASSPSRRMNTEAFF. CDR3 nucleotide sequence: TGTGCCAGCAGCCCTTCCAGACGCATGAACACTGAAGCTTTCTTT. Combining the CDR3 with reference TRBV7-2 and TRBJ1-1 gives the whole variable domain GAGVSQSPSNKVTEKGKDVELRCDPISGHTALYWYRQSLGQGLEFLIYFQGNSAPDKSGLPSDRFSAERTGGSVSTLTIQRTQQEDSAVYLCASSPSRRMNTEAFFGQGTRLTVV.

This chain uses TRBV7-2 with TRBJ2-2; 8 nucleotides align to TRBD1. With V trimmed by 1 base and J by 6 bases, 10 bases remained unmatched. The CDR3 totals 17 residues. Germline loops: CDR1 SGHTA, CDR2 FQGNSA. The CDR3 sequence: CASSLVSRTGFSGELFF. DNA of the CDR3: TGTGCCAGCAGCTTAGTGAGCAGGACAGGGTTCTCCGGGGAGCTGTTTTTT.